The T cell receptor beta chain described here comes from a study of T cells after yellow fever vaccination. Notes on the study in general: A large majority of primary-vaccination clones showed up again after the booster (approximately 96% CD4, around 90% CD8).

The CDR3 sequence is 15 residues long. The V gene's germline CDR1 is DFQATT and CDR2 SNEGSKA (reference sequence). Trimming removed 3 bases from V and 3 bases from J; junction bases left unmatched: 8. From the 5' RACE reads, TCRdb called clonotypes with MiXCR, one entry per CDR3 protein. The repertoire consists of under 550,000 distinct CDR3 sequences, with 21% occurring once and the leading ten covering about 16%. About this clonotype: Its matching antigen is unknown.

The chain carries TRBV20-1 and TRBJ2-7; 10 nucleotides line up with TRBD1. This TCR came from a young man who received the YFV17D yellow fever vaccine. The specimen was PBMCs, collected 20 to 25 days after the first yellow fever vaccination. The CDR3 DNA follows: TGCAGTGCTAGGAACCCGGGACAGGGGCTCTACGAGCAGTACTTC. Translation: CSARNPGQGLYEQYF.